This T cell receptor (beta chain) was documented in a study of blood T cell repertoires in COVID-19 (dated by TCRdb to the early 2020s). With regard to the full study: Samples from collaborators originated in the United States, Italy and Spain and spanned both the acute and convalescent phases of COVID-19. The material from the prospective study consisted of cDNA or gDNA derived from T cells, B-cell-depleted T cells, or PBMCs. Deeply sampled blood TCRbeta repertoires from subjects exposed to, actively infected with, or recovered from COVID-19 were included in the dataset. The repertoires were released in a freely available public database intended as a resource for research on the immune response to SARS-CoV-2. The samples were drawn from two sources: the first 160 participants of the ongoing ImmuneRACE study, and 1,254 subjects contributed by 6 global collaborators. A de-identified subject ID, COVID-19 status, age in years and sex were almost always included in the sample metadata. Where available, HLA class I and class II types were obtained from metadata supplied by the sample provider rather than from assay-based typing.

Notes on this clone: No antigen is known for it. Qualities for individual bases were not recorded, and no much larger clone is one base off.

The immunoSEQ Assay, a bias-controlled multiplex PCR, was used to amplify TCRbeta CDR3 regions from genomic DNA. The source study handled its data this way. Within the assay, amplification of reference gene primers was used to estimate how many nucleated cells each sample contained. Sequence reads were collapsed and filtered to measure the absolute abundance of every unique TCRbeta CDR3 rearrangement. For each sample, productive Simpson clonality was calculated as the square root of Simpson's diversity index across productive rearrangements. TCRdb limited this immuneACCESS table to in-frame rearrangements with V and J called. A share of clones is missing; checked studies link under half to unresolved V genes, and the rest is unexplained. V, J and clone size reflect that table, while D and trimming were determined from the DNA. This sample gives a few hundred thousand clones in total; around nine tenths of them show up just once. 2.5% to 3.5% of the sample rests with the top ten.

Collaborating institutions collected whole blood in K2EDTA tubes following their own protocols. For TCRbeta analysis, collaborators shipped samples as frozen whole blood, isolated PBMCs, or DNA extracted from either of those sample types. A distance of 17 bases separates the germline ends of V and J, which lose 2 bases and 4 bases respectively. Sequences KGHSH (CDR1) and LQKENI (CDR2) are obtained from the germline V gene. Taken from cysteine to phenylalanine, the CDR3 has 16 residues. CDR3 DNA is the only sequence kept; it has 48 bases, read in frame from the first base. Overall results and qualifications from the work: How much clinical and demographic metadata was included differed by source and by participant, and the metadata was provided uncurated.

This chain is built from TRBV18 and TRBJ1-1; TRBD1 is a weak D gene call, 5 bases matching. This TCR was sampled from a human donor in a cohort sampled during active COVID-19. The sample consisted of peripheral blood. CDR3 loop: CASSPSGGISVTEAFF. The bases read TGTGCCAGCTCACCATCCGGGGGAATCAGTGTCACTGAAGCTTTCTTT.